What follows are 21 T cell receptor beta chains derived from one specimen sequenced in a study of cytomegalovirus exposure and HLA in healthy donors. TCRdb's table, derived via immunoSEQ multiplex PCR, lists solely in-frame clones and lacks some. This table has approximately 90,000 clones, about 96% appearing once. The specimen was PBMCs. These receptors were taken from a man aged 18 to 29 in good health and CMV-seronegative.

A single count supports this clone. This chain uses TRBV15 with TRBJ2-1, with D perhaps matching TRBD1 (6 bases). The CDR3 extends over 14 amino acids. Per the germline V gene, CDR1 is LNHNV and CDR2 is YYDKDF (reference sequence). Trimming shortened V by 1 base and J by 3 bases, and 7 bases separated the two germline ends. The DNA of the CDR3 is TGTGCCACCAGCAGAGGACAGGACTACAATGAGCAGTTCTTC. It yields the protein CATSRGQDYNEQFF.

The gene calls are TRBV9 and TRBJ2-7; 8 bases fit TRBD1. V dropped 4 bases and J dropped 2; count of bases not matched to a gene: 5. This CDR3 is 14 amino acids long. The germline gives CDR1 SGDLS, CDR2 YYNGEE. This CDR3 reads CASSPTGGTYEQYF. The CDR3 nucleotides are TGTGCCAGCAGCCCTACAGGGGGGACCTACGAGCAGTACTTC. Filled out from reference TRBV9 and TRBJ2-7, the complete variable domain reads DSGVTQTPKHLITATGQRVTLRCSPRSGDLSVYWYQQSLDQGLQFLIQYYNGEERAKGNILERFSAQQFPDLHSELNLSSLELGDSALYFCASSPTGGTYEQYFGPGTRLTVT.

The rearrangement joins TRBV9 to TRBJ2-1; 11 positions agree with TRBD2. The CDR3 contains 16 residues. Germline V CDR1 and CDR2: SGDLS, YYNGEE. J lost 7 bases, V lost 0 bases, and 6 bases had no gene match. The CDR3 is CASSVGSGRGINEQFF. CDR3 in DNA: TGTGCCAGCAGCGTAGGTAGCGGGAGGGGGATAAATGAGCAGTTCTTC.

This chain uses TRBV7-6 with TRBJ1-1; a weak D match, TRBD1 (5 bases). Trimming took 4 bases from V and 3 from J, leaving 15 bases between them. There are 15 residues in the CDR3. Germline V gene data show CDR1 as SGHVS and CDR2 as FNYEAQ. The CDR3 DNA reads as TGTGCCAGCAGCTCCCCCCAAACAGGAGACACTGAAGCTTTCTTT. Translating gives CASSSPQTGDTEAFF.

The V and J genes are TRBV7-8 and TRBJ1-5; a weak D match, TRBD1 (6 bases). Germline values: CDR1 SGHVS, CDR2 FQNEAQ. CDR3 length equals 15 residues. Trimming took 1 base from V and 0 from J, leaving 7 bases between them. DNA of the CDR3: TGTGCCAGCAGCTTAGGGGACAATAGCAATCAGCCCCAGCATTTT. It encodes CASSLGDNSNQPQHF.

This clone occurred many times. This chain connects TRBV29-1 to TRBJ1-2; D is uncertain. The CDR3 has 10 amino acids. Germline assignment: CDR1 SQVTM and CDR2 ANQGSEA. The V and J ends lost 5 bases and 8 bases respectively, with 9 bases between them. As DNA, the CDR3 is TGCAGCGTTTATGTGCGGGGCTACACCTTC. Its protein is CSVYVRGYTF.

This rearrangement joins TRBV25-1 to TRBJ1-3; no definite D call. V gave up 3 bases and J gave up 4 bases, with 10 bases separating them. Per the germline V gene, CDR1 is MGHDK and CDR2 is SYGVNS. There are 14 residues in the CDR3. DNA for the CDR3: TGTGCCAGCAGTGAGTCCTACCCCGGAAACACCATATATTTT. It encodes CASSESYPGNTIYF.

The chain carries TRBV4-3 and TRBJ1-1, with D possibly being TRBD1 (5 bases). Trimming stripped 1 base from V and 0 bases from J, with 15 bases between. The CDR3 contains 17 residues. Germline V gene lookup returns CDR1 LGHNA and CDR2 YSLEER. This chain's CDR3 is CASSQVMVTVMNTEAFF. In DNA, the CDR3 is TGCGCCAGCAGCCAAGTCATGGTGACAGTGATGAACACTGAAGCTTTCTTT.

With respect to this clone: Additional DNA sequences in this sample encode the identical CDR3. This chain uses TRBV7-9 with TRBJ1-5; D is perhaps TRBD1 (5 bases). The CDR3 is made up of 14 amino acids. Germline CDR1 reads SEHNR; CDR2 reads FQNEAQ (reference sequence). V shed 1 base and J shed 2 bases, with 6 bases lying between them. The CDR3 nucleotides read TGTGCCAGCAGCTTAGGGGGGGGCAATCAGCCCCAGCATTTT. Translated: CASSLGGGNQPQHF.

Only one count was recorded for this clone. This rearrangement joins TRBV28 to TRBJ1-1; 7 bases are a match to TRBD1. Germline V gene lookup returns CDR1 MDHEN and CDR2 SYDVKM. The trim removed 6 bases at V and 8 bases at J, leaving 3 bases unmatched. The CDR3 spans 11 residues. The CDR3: CASRSGQEAFF. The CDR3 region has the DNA TGTGCCAGCAGGTCGGGACAGGAAGCTTTCTTT.

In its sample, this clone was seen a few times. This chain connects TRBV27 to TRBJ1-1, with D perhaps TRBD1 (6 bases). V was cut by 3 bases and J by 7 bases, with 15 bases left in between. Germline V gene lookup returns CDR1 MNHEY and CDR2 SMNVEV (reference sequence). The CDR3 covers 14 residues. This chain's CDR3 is CASSLGQGTVEAFF. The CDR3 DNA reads TGTGCCAGCAGTTTGGGTCAGGGGACCGTTGAAGCTTTCTTT.

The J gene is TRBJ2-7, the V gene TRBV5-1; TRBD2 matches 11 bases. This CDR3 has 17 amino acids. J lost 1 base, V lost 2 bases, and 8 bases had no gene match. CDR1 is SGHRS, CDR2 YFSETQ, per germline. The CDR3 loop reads CASSLLPGTSGSYEQYF. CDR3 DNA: TGCGCCAGCAGCTTACTTCCCGGGACTAGCGGTTCCTACGAGCAGTACTTC. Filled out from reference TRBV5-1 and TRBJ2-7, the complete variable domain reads KAGVTQTPRYLIKTRGQQVTLSCSPISGHRSVSWYQQTPGQGLQFLFEYFSETQRNKGNFPGRFSGRQFSNSRSEMNVSTLELGDSALYLCASSLLPGTSGSYEQYFGPGTRLTVT.

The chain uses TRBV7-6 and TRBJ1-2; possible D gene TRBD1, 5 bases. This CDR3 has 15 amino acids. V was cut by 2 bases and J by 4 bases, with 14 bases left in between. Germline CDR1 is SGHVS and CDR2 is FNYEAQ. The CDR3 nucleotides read TGTGCCAGCAGCTTATATCAGGGACTTTCCTATGGCTACACCTTC. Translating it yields CASSLYQGLSYGYTF.

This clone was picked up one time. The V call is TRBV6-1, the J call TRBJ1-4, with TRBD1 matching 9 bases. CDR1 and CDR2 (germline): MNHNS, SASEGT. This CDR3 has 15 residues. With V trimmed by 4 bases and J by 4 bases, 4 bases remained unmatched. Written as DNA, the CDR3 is TGTGCCAGCAGTGGCCCGGGACAGGGTAATGAAAAACTGTTTTTT. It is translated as CASSGPGQGNEKLFF.

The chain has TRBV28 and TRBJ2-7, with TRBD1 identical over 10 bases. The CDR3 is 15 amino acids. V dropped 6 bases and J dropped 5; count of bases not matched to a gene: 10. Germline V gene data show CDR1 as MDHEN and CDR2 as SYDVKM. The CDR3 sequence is CASRVPATGGNEQYF. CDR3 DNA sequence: TGTGCCAGCAGGGTGCCGGCGACAGGGGGCAACGAGCAGTACTTC. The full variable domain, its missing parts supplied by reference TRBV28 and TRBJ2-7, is DVKVTQSSRYLVKRTGEKVFLECVQDMDHENMFWYRQDPGLGLRLIYFSYDVKMKEKGDIPEGYSVSREKKERFSLILESASTNQTSMYLCASRVPATGGNEQYFGPGTRLTVT.

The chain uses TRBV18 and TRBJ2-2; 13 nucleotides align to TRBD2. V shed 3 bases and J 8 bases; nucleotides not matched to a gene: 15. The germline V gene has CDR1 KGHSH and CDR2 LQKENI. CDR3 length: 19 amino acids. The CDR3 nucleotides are TGTGCCAGCTCACCGAAAGGACTAGCGGGAGACGATAAACGGGGGGAGCTGTTTTTT. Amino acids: CASSPKGLAGDDKRGELFF.

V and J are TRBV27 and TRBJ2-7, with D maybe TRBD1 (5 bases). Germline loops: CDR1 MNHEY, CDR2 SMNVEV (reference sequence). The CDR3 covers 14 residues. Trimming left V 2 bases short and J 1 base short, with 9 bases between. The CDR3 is CASSLRRESYEQYV. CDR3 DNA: TGTGCCAGCAGTTTACGCAGGGAATCCTACGAGCAGTACGTC.

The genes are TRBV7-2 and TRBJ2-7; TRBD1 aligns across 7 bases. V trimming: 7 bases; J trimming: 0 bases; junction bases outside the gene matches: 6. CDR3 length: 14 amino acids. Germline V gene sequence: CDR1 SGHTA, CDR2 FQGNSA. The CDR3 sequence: CASTRDRYSYEQYF. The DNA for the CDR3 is TGTGCCAGCACCCGGGACAGATACTCCTACGAGCAGTACTTC.

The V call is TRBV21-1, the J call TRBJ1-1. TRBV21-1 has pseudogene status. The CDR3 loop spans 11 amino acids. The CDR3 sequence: CAVQPGTEAFF. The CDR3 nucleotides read TGTGCCGTCCAACCGGGGACTGAAGCTTTCTTT.

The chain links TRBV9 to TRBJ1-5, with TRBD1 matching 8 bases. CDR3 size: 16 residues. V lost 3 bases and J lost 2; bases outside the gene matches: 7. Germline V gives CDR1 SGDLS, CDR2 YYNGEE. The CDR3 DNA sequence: TGTGCCAGCAGCGGGACAGGGAGCGGGGGCAATCAGCCCCAGCATTTT. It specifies CASSGTGSGGNQPQHF.

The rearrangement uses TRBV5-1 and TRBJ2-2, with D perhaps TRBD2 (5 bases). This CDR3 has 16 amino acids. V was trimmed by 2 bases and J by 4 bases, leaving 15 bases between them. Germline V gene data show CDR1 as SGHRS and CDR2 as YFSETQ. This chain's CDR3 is CASSFNWWEITGELFF. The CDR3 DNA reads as TGCGCCAGCAGCTTTAATTGGTGGGAGATCACCGGGGAGCTGTTTTTT.